A single sample is the source of the 14 T cell receptor beta chains below, sequenced in a study of blood T cells in healthy people across ages. It was with a sample-barcoded 5' primer and a J-beta primer mix that a second PCR of about 6 to 12 cycles was run. Using its own MiXCR run on the 5' RACE reads, TCRdb lists one record per CDR3 protein. Counted here are around 710,000 distinct CDR3 sequences, about 40% occurring once; the ten biggest clones make up 20% to 25%. The sequencing input was blood. Every receptor here comes from a woman aged 55-69 years in good health.

This clonotype was observed a handful of times. In DNA, the CDR3 is TGTGCCACCAGTGACGCAGGGGGAAGCACAGATACGCAGTATTTT. Its translation: CATSDAGGSTDTQYF. The chain has TRBV24-1 and TRBJ2-3; 7 nucleotides align to TRBD1. The V and J ends lost 4 bases and 0 bases, in that order; junction bases with no gene match: 3. The germline V gene has CDR1 KGHDR and CDR2 SFDVKD. The CDR3 is 15 residues long.

The chain combines TRBV27 with TRBJ1-2; TRBD1 agrees at 9 bases. Germline CDR1 MNHEY, CDR2 SMNVEV (reference sequence). Germline trimming cut 4 bases from V and 8 bases from J; bases unmatched to any gene: 8. The CDR3 extends over 14 amino acids. CDR3 region: CASSSPSGTGGYTF. CDR3 DNA: TGTGCCAGCAGTTCCCCGTCTGGGACAGGGGGCTACACCTTC.

This clonotype has just a few counts. V and J are TRBV12-3 or TRBV12-4 and TRBJ1-5; 10 nucleotides align to TRBD1. V shed 4 bases, J shed 5 bases, and the junction held 2 bases outside the gene matches. The CDR3 is made up of 14 amino acids. The CDR3 DNA sequence: TGTGCCAGCAGTTCGACAGGGGGCTATCAGCCCCAGCATTTT. This codes for CASSSTGGYQPQHF.

The chain couples TRBV10-3 to TRBJ1-1, with 10 bases identical to TRBD1. The germline V gene encodes CDR1 ENHRY and CDR2 SYGVKD. The CDR3 loop spans 13 amino acids. Trimming took 8 bases from V and 6 from J; bases not matched to a gene: 6. The CDR3 DNA reads TGTGCCATCTTAGGGACAGGGGACGCTGAAGCTTTCTTT. The encoded protein is CAILGTGDAEAFF.

This clonotype has just one count. The chain employs TRBV2 and TRBJ2-7, with TRBD2 identical over 10 bases. After removal of 6 bases from V and 5 bases from J, the junction contained 10 bases not matched to a gene. CDR1 and CDR2 (germline): SNHLY, FYNNEI. The CDR3 has 15 amino acids. The CDR3 nucleotides are TGTGCCAGCAGCCTCTCAGCGGGGGGGCGGGACGAGCAGTACTTC. Protein product: CASSLSAGGRDEQYF.

In its sample, this clonotype was seen a few times. The J gene is TRBJ2-4, the V gene TRBV20-1; 12 positions agree with TRBD1. From germline, CDR1 is DFQATT and CDR2 SNEGSKA (reference sequence). There are 16 residues in the CDR3. Trimming cost V 4 bases and J 7 bases; bases outside gene matches: 11. The CDR3 spells CSATNPGTGGFNIQYF. The CDR3 DNA reads TGCAGTGCTACAAACCCCGGGACAGGGGGCTTCAACATTCAGTACTTC.

The rearrangement uses TRBV6-5 and TRBJ2-5; no reliable D call. The end of the DNA is better explained by TRBJ2-7, so the J call may be wrong. Germline loops: CDR1 MNHEY, CDR2 SVGAGI. The CDR3 covers 13 residues. CDR3 DNA sequence: TGTGCCAGCAGTGGGGTACTTAACTACGAGCAGTACTTC. Translation: CASSGVLNYEQYF.

Of note for this clonotype: This may arise from a read error, as a much more abundant clone is one base away. The chain uses TRBV5-1 and TRBJ2-1, with 9 bases fitting TRBD2. The CDR3 spans 14 residues. CDR1 is SGHRS and CDR2 is YFSETQ in the germline V gene. CDR3 loop: CGSSPGTSFNEQFF. The CDR3 nucleotides read TGCGGCAGCAGCCCCGGGACTAGCTTCAATGAGCAGTTCTTC.

The chain has TRBV4-3 and TRBJ2-1; D assignment may be TRBD1 or TRBD2 (5 bases each). V was pared by 0 bases and J by 1 base, with 13 bases between. Germline V gives CDR1 LGHNA, CDR2 YSLEER. CDR3 length: 17 residues. The CDR3 DNA follows: TGCGCCAGCAGCCAAGACGGTGGGGGTATTTCCTACAATGAGCAGTTCTTC. It codes for CASSQDGGGISYNEQFF.

The V call is TRBV15, the J call TRBJ1-1, with TRBD1 matching over 8 bases. Germline V gene lookup returns CDR1 LNHNV and CDR2 YYDKDF (reference sequence). The CDR3 extends over 18 amino acids. Trimming at V came to 1 base and at J to 0 bases, leaving 10 bases not matched to a gene. The CDR3 bases are TGTGCCACCAGCAGAGGGACAGGGACCACGGGGATGAACACTGAAGCTTTCTTT. The encoded protein is CATSRGTGTTGMNTEAFF.

The chain links TRBV30 to TRBJ1-2, with D possibly matching TRBD1 (5 bases). The germline gives CDR1 GTSNPN, CDR2 SVGIG (reference sequence). The CDR3 runs 13 residues. Trimming took 2 bases from V and 4 from J, leaving 11 bases between them. The CDR3: CAWSSSGFYGYTF. CDR3 DNA: TGTGCCTGGAGTTCTTCAGGGTTCTATGGCTACACCTTC.

This clonotype turned up a few times. The J gene is TRBJ2-5, the V gene TRBV11-1; tentative D call: TRBD2 (6 bases). Germline V gene data show CDR1 as SGHAT and CDR2 as FQDESV (reference sequence). This CDR3 contains 14 residues. V lost 1 base, J lost 5 bases, and 11 bases lay in between. In DNA, the CDR3 is TGTGCCAGCAGCTTAGTCGGGGGACTCGAGACCCAGTACTTC. The encoded protein is CASSLVGGLETQYF. The full variable domain, with the rest looked up from reference TRBV11-1 and TRBJ2-5, is EAEVAQSPRYKITEKSQAVAFWCDPISGHATLYWYRQILGQGPELLVQFQDESVVDDSQLPKDRFSAERLKGVDSTLKIQPAELGDSAMYLCASSLVGGLETQYFGPGTRLLVL.

This clonotype came up once. The chain combines TRBV20-1 with TRBJ1-2; D is unresolved. In germline, CDR1 is DFQATT, CDR2 SNEGSKA (reference sequence). V lost 2 bases and J lost 5, with 9 bases in between. CDR3 length: 12 residues. CDR3 DNA: TGCAGTGCTAGAAGCGGCCCGTATGGCTACACCTTC. This sequence encodes CSARSGPYGYTF.

The J gene is TRBJ2-7, the V gene TRBV20-1; D is undetermined. Between the trimmed V and J ends, which lost 0 bases and 7 bases, there was a span of 13 bases. The CDR3 covers 13 residues. Germline CDR1 and CDR2: DFQATT and SNEGSKA (reference sequence). The CDR3 bases are TGCAGTGCTAGAGATACGTTCGAGGAGGAGCAGTACTTC. Protein product: CSARDTFEEEQYF.